This TCR beta chain came from a study of blood T cell repertoires in COVID-19. Study context: Both acute and convalescent COVID-19 samples were obtained from the United States, Italy and Spain.

Germline assignment: CDR1 SGHAT and CDR2 FQNNGV. The V segment lost 3 bases and the J segment 3 bases; nucleotides outside the gene matches: 3. CDR3 length: 15 amino acids. Researchers sorted participants into cohorts using their self-reported clinical history. Only in-frame clones appear in the TCRdb table, and some are missing; sequencing was by immunoSEQ multiplex PCR. The sample shows around 300,000 clones, about 89% of them seen only once. The sample consisted of PBMCs or T cells enriched from blood (not recorded which). J is TRBJ1-3 and V is TRBV11-2, with 9 bases fitting TRBD1. This TCR derives from a woman between 40 and 50 years old who had recovered from COVID-19. The CDR3 DNA reads TGTGCCAGCAGCTTGACAGGGGGATATGGAAACACCATATATTTT. It specifies CASSLTGGYGNTIYF.